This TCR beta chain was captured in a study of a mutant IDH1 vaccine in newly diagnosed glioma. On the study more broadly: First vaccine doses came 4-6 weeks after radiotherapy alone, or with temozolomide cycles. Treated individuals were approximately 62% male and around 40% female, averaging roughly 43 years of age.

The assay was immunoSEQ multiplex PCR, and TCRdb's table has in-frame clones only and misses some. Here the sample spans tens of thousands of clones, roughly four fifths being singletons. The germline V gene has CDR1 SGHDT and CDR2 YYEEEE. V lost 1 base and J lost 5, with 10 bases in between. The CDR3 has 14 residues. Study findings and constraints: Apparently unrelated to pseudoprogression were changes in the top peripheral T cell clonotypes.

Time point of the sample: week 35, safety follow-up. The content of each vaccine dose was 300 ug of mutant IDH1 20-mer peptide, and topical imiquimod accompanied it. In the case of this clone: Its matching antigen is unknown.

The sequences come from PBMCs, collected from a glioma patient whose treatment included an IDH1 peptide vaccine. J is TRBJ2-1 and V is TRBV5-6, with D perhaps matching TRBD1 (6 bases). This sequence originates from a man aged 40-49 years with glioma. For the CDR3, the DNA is TGTGCCAGCAGCTTGTACAGGGTGGACAATGAGCAGTTCTTC. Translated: CASSLYRVDNEQFF.